The sequence of this TCR beta chain was determined in a study of blood T cells in healthy people across ages. Study-wide points: One million T cells yielded diversity estimates that were considered underestimates.

Alongside a J-beta primer mix, a sample-barcoded 5' primer served in a second PCR lasting roughly 7 to 12 cycles. A 12-random-nucleotide template-switch adaptor tagged each cDNA molecule. CDR3-containing paired-end reads numbering at least 2.5 million came from each sample. One entry per CDR3 protein, called by TCRdb with MiXCR from the 5' RACE reads. In the table there are 2 million or so distinct CDR3 sequences, about 50% of which are singletons. This clonotype was recorded a few times. The target antigen is unknown. Germline CDR1 SGHRS, CDR2 YFSETQ. This CDR3 has 16 amino acids. The V gene end was trimmed by 5 bases and the J gene end by 7 bases; junction bases not matched to a gene: 13.

The V gene is TRBV5-1, the J gene TRBJ2-1; TRBD2 matches at 9 bases. The sample comprised blood. This receptor was identified in a woman aged 35 to 49 in good health. The CDR3 region has the DNA TGCGCCAGCAGTCCCTGGGGCGGGGGGGCCGGTAATGAGCAGTTCTTC. It encodes CASSPWGGGAGNEQFF. Full variable domain (outside the CDR3, taken from reference TRBV5-1 and TRBJ2-1): KAGVTQTPRYLIKTRGQQVTLSCSPISGHRSVSWYQQTPGQGLQFLFEYFSETQRNKGNFPGRFSGRQFSNSRSEMNVSTLELGDSALYLCASSPWGGGAGNEQFFGPGTRLTVL.